The 16 T cell receptor beta chains reported below all come from one sample, sequenced in a study of human T cells and chemical hapten exposure. Using its own MiXCR run on the RACE reads, TCRdb lists one record per CDR3 protein. The table includes more than 70,000 distinct CDR3 sequences, approximately 12% detected once. As for time point: patch test 1, 2 weeks after DPC sensitization. The treatment: therapeutic diphenylcyclopropenone sensitization with weekly scalp DPC. Source: whole blood, taken in connection with sensitization to the hapten diphenylcyclopropenone (DPC). These receptors originate from a woman in her sixties with alopecia areata. Some clones in this sample may be carry-over from other donors' samples.

This clonotype showed up many times. The chain links TRBV29-1 to TRBJ1-2; tentatively, D is TRBD1 (6 bases). Trimming cost V 7 bases and J 2 bases, with 11 bases left between them. The CDR3 has 12 amino acids. The germline V gene encodes CDR1 SQVTM and CDR2 ANQGSEA. The chain's CDR3 is CSGLGGNYGYTF. In DNA, the CDR3 is TGCAGCGGCCTTGGGGGCAACTATGGCTACACCTTC.

This clonotype was observed at least ten times. The rearrangement joins TRBV7-3 to TRBJ1-5; unclear D gene. V was trimmed by 2 bases and J by 5 bases, leaving 7 bases between them. The CDR3 consists of 13 residues. Germline assignment: CDR1 SGHTA and CDR2 FQGTGA. The CDR3 bases are TGTGCCAGCAGCTTACAGCGCGATCAGCCCCAGCATTTT. This codes for CASSLQRDQPQHF.

This clonotype was observed many times. The chain combines TRBV21-1 with TRBJ1-5. TRBV21-1 is designated a pseudogene. This CDR3 region has 15 residues. The CDR3 bases are TGTGCCAGCAGCAAAGCGCCTGGGAGGAATCAGCCCCAGCATTTT. Its translation: CASSKAPGRNQPQHF.

This clonotype has ten or more counts. V is TRBV7-9 and J is TRBJ1-1, with a weak D call TRBD1 (6 bases). Trimming took off 8 bases at V and 2 bases at J, with 15 bases between the two ends. CDR3 length: 14 amino acids. Germline loops: CDR1 SEHNR, CDR2 FQNEAQ (reference sequence). CDR3 in DNA: TGTGCCAGCGGGGGCCCGACGGGAAACACTGAAGCTTTCTTT. It yields the protein CASGGPTGNTEAFF.

In its sample, this clonotype was seen a few times. V is TRBV6-2 or TRBV6-3 and J is TRBJ2-2, with D hard to call. The germline V gene has CDR1 MNHEY and CDR2 SVGEGT. V lost 1 base and J lost 6, with 9 bases in between. This CDR3 has 14 amino acids. CDR3 sequence: CASSYLGRPGELFF. In DNA, the CDR3 is TGTGCCAGCAGTTACTTGGGCAGACCCGGGGAGCTGTTTTTT.

This clonotype was seen at least ten times. V usage is TRBV20-1 and J usage is TRBJ1-1; 8 positions match TRBD1. CDR3 length: 15 residues. CDR1 and CDR2 from the germline V gene are DFQATT and SNEGSKA (reference sequence). Losses at the gene ends were 5 bases for V and 0 bases for J; bases not matched to a gene: 8. CDR3 nucleotide sequence: TGCAGTGCTTTCCTACAGGGGGGTGTGAACACTGAAGCTTTCTTT. This gives the protein CSAFLQGGVNTEAFF.

The rearrangement links TRBV12-3 or TRBV12-4 to TRBJ2-2, with a tentative D call TRBD2 (5 bases). The V gene lost 5 bases and the J gene lost 5 bases, with 6 bases spanning the gap. This CDR3 has 12 residues. The CDR3 sequence is CASSRTTGELFF. In nucleotides, the CDR3 is TGTGCCAGCAGTAGGACTACCGGGGAGCTGTTTTTT.

The chain joins TRBV12-3 or TRBV12-4 to TRBJ2-7; D unclear. The CDR3 sequence is 13 residues long. V was pared by 3 bases and J by 6 bases, with 12 bases between. The CDR3 loop is CASSFTLRSEQYF. In nucleotides, the CDR3 is TGTGCCAGCAGTTTTACCCTGAGGAGCGAGCAGTACTTC.

This clonotype was recorded a few times. This chain connects TRBV3-1 to TRBJ2-7, with D perhaps TRBD1 or TRBD2 (6 bases each). Germline loops: CDR1 LGHDT, CDR2 YNNKEL (reference sequence). CDR3 length: 16 residues. Trimming stripped 0 bases from V and 4 bases from J, with 16 bases between. The CDR3 protein is CASSQDLWGAGYEQYF. The CDR3, as DNA: TGTGCCAGCAGCCAAGATCTTTGGGGGGCGGGATACGAGCAGTACTTC.

This clonotype has just a few counts. The rearrangement uses TRBV6-2 or TRBV6-3 and TRBJ2-5, with D perhaps TRBD2 (5 bases). The V gene lost 4 bases and the J gene lost 5 bases, with 20 bases spanning the gap. This CDR3 contains 16 residues. Germline-derived CDR1 and CDR2 are MNHEY and SVGEGT. This CDR3 reads CASSSLHPGNGETQYF. Written as DNA, the CDR3 is TGTGCCAGCAGTTCCTTACATCCGGGGAACGGGGAGACCCAGTACTTC.

This rearrangement joins TRBV4-1 to TRBJ2-3, with a tentative D call TRBD1 (6 bases). Trimming took 6 bases from V and 0 from J, leaving 10 bases between them. The CDR3 is 14 amino acids. Germline CDR1 MGHRA, CDR2 YSYEKL. The CDR3 DNA follows: TGCGCCAGCAGTAATCAGGGGAGCACAGATACGCAGTATTTT. Its protein product is CASSNQGSTDTQYF.

V and J are TRBV29-1 and TRBJ2-1; no reliable D call. Germline values: CDR1 SQVTM, CDR2 ANQGSEA. V dropped 7 bases and J dropped 7 bases, with 8 bases sitting between them. CDR3 length equals 10 residues. The CDR3: CSATRNEQFF. Written as DNA, the CDR3 is TGCAGCGCCACAAGAAATGAGCAGTTCTTC.

This clonotype was seen only a few times. This chain joins TRBV20-1 and TRBJ1-1; D uncertain. Per the germline V gene, CDR1 is DFQATT and CDR2 is SNEGSKA (reference sequence). V lost 5 bases, J lost 0 bases, and 10 bases lay in between. The CDR3 contains 13 residues. CDR3 residues: CSALTPMNTEAFF. The CDR3 region has the DNA TGCAGTGCTCTAACCCCGATGAACACTGAAGCTTTCTTT.

The rearrangement joins TRBV12-3 or TRBV12-4 to TRBJ1-1; D gene ambiguous. V was shortened by 2 bases and J by 5 bases, with 12 bases between the two germline ends. The CDR3 sequence is 14 residues long. For the CDR3, the DNA is TGTGCCAGCAGTTTATACGGTTCCCGTACTGAAGCTTTCTTT. Translation gives CASSLYGSRTEAFF.

The chain uses TRBV7-2 and TRBJ2-7; 9 bases fit TRBD2. Germline V gene data show CDR1 as SGHTA and CDR2 as FQGNSA. V was clipped by 6 bases and J by 4 bases; unmatched bases: 7. This CDR3 comprises 14 residues. The CDR3 bases are TGTGCCAGCAGGTCCCTAGCGGGGCCTTACGAGCAGTACTTC. Amino acids: CASRSLAGPYEQYF.

This clonotype was recorded a few times. The chain employs TRBV3-1 and TRBJ1-5; no reliable D call. V gave up 1 base and J gave up 11 bases, with 9 bases separating them. The germline gives CDR1 LGHDT, CDR2 YNNKEL (reference sequence). The CDR3 loop spans 12 amino acids. CDR3 sequence reads: CASSQGSSAQHF. The CDR3 DNA follows: TGTGCCAGCAGCCAAGGGTCGTCAGCCCAGCATTTT.